This paragraph reports one T cell receptor (beta chain). Its antigen remains unidentified. V was trimmed by 0 bases and J by 4 bases, leaving 9 bases between them. The CDR3 is made up of 13 amino acids. The germline gives CDR1 DFQATT, CDR2 SNEGSKA (reference sequence). This record comes from a study of response to subunit inactivated influenza vaccine. Whole-study results and caveats: Authors suggested that a seasonal influenza vaccination recruits few new T cells each time.

From the RT-PCR reads, TCRdb called clonotypes with MiXCR, one entry per CDR3 protein. This sample has approximately 520,000 distinct CDR3 sequences, with approximately 24% found just once. The rearrangement links TRBV20-1 to TRBJ1-2, with D uncertain. The sequencing here drew on CD4+ T cells sorted from PBMCs, taken roughly 5 days after vaccination. The clonotype originates from a man over 45 who received an inactivated influenza vaccine. CDR3 DNA: TGCAGTGCTAGAGACCCCGGAATCTATGGCTACACCTTC. Amino acids: CSARDPGIYGYTF.